This T cell receptor (beta chain) was profiled in a study of blood T cells in healthy people across ages. For the second PCR, which ran for about 6 to 12 cycles, a sample-barcoded 5' primer and a J-beta primer mix were used. TCRdb ran MiXCR on the 5' RACE reads and lists one entry per CDR3 protein. Among about 590,000 distinct CDR3 sequences, 25% to 30% were seen once, and the ten largest hold approximately 15%. This clonotype is a singleton in its sample. V gave up 5 bases and J gave up 11 bases; unmatched junction bases: 11. The CDR3 is 14 residues long. CDR1 SGHRS and CDR2 YFSETQ come from the germline V gene.

Input material: blood. This chain connects TRBV5-1 to TRBJ2-5; TRBD2 matches at 11 bases. The origin of this receptor is a woman of 80 years or more in good health. CDR3 in amino acids: CASRTSGVYSEQYF. Written as DNA, the CDR3 is TGCGCCAGCAGGACTAGCGGGGTTTACAGTGAGCAGTACTTC.